These 28 T cell receptor beta chains originate from one sample sequenced in a study of blood T cell repertoires in COVID-19. Produced via immunoSEQ multiplex PCR; TCRdb's table is partial and in-frame only. Seen here are 150,000 to 200,000 clones, 81% observed once, and the top ten hold 11%. Sequencing was done on a sample of peripheral blood. The source is a man between 60 and 75 years old with active or convalescent COVID-19.

V usage is TRBV9 and J usage is TRBJ2-5; 8 nucleotides match TRBD1. The V and J ends lost 4 bases and 5 bases, in that order; junction bases with no gene match: 10. Germline V gene lookup returns CDR1 SGDLS and CDR2 YYNGEE. CDR3 length: 15 residues. The CDR3 nucleotides read TGTGCCAGCAGCCCCTGGCAGGGGGCAGGGGAGACCCAGTACTTC. This translates into CASSPWQGAGETQYF.

The sample holds many counts of this clone. The genes are TRBV10-3 and TRBJ1-5; D gene ambiguous. The germline V gene has CDR1 ENHRY and CDR2 SYGVKD. This CDR3 is built from 13 residues. Trimming took 4 bases from V and 4 from J, leaving 8 bases between them. The CDR3 loop is CAISVTSNQPQHF. The CDR3, as DNA: TGTGCCATCAGTGTGACAAGTAATCAGCCCCAGCATTTT.

This clone is a singleton in its sample. CDR3 region: CASSARGQAKNIQYF. The DNA of the CDR3 is TGTGCCAGCAGTGCCCGGGGACAGGCAAAAAACATTCAGTACTTC. The chain links TRBV2 to TRBJ2-4, with 8 bases lining up with TRBD1. This CDR3 is built from 15 residues. V shed 4 bases and J 4 bases; nucleotides not matched to a gene: 6. In germline, CDR1 is SNHLY, CDR2 FYNNEI. Filled out from reference TRBV2 and TRBJ2-4, the complete variable domain reads EPEVTQTPSHQVTQMGQEVILRCVPISNHLYFYWYRQILGQKVEFLVSFYNNEISEKSEIFDDQFSVERPDGSNFTLKIRSTKLEDSAMYFCASSARGQAKNIQYFGAGTRLSVL.

CDR3 loop: CASSSWDSSSYEQYF. The CDR3 nucleotides read TGTGCCAGCAGTTCCTGGGACAGCAGCTCCTACGAGCAGTACTTC. The V and J genes are TRBV27 and TRBJ2-7; 7 bases align to TRBD1. Germline assignment: CDR1 MNHEY and CDR2 SMNVEV (reference sequence). The CDR3 totals 15 residues. J gave up 0 bases and V 4 bases, and 6 bases lay outside the gene matches.

The chain recombines TRBV2 with TRBJ1-6; D remains ambiguous. CDR1 and CDR2 (germline): SNHLY, FYNNEI. Trimming took off 10 bases at V and 0 bases at J, with 13 bases between the two ends. This CDR3 contains 15 residues. The CDR3 reads CATSAESSYNSPLHF. The CDR3 nucleotides read TGTGCCACTTCAGCGGAGAGCTCCTATAATTCACCCCTCCACTTT.

This clone was found many times. The identical CDR3 is also encoded by other nucleotide sequences in the sample. V and J are TRBV3-1 (or the pseudogene TRBV3-2) and TRBJ2-7; TRBD2 agrees at 7 bases. The V segment lost 4 bases and the J segment 8 bases; nucleotides outside the gene matches: 11. The CDR3 loop spans 14 amino acids. Germline lookup yields CDR1 LGHDT and CDR2 YNNKEL (reference sequence). The CDR3 DNA reads TGTGCCAGCAGCCTTGCCGAGGGAGGGTACAAGCAGTACTTC. Its protein product is CASSLAEGGYKQYF.

The genes are TRBV4-2 and TRBJ2-1; 14 bases are shared with TRBD2. Germline V CDR1 and CDR2: LGHNA, YNFKEQ. This CDR3 contains 18 residues. The V gene end was trimmed by 0 bases and the J gene end by 8 bases; junction bases not matched to a gene: 9. In DNA, the CDR3 is TGTGCCAGCAGCCAAGATTGGGGGACTAGCGGGAGTTTGGATGAGCAGTTCTTC. Translated, it gives CASSQDWGTSGSLDEQFF.

The chain uses TRBV19 and TRBJ2-3, with TRBD2 matching over 7 bases. CDR3 length: 15 amino acids. Per the germline V gene, CDR1 is LNHDA and CDR2 is SQIVND (reference sequence). The V and J ends lost 6 bases and 4 bases, in that order; junction bases with no gene match: 10. The CDR3 is CASRPIAGGADTQYF. DNA of the CDR3: TGTGCCAGTAGGCCGATAGCGGGCGGTGCAGATACGCAGTATTTT.

V is TRBV7-9 and J is TRBJ2-2; 10 bases line up with TRBD1. Germline-derived CDR1 and CDR2 are SEHNR and FQNEAQ (reference sequence). V was pared by 6 bases and J by 3 bases, with 7 bases of the junction left unmatched. The CDR3 spans 16 residues. The CDR3 DNA sequence: TGTGCCAGCAGACCGACAGGGGGCATGGACACCGGGGAGCTGTTTTTT. This translates into CASRPTGGMDTGELFF. The full variable domain, rest sourced from reference TRBV7-9 and TRBJ2-2, is DTGVSQNPRHKITKRGQNVTFRCDPISEHNRLYWYRQTLGQGPEFLTYFQNEAQLEKSRLLSDRFSAERPKGSFSTLEIQRTEQGDSAMYLCASRPTGGMDTGELFFGEGSRLTVL.

This clone was seen just once. The J gene is TRBJ2-5, the V gene TRBV5-5, with 13 bases that match TRBD2. The CDR3 consists of 15 residues. J gave up 6 bases and V 4 bases, and 6 bases lay outside the gene matches. Germline loops: CDR1 SGHKS, CDR2 YYEKEE (reference sequence). CDR3 nucleotide sequence: TGTGCCAGCAGCCAAGGGACTAGCGGGGCGAAGACCCAGTACTTC. Its translation is CASSQGTSGAKTQYF.

The chain is built from TRBV28 and TRBJ1-5; D might be TRBD1 (5 bases). Germline CDR1 MDHEN, CDR2 SYDVKM. Deletions cut 6 bases from V and 6 bases from J, with 15 bases between. The CDR3 is made up of 14 amino acids. CDR3 residues: CASSPQGKFQPQHF. The CDR3 DNA reads TGTGCCAGCAGCCCTCAGGGTAAATTTCAGCCCCAGCATTTT.

This clone was detected ten times or more. The rearrangement joins TRBV19 to TRBJ1-2; tentatively, D is TRBD1 (6 bases). CDR1 LNHDA and CDR2 SQIVND come from the germline V gene (reference sequence). The CDR3 is made up of 15 amino acids. Trimming removed 4 bases at V and 4 bases at J, with 16 bases between. The CDR3 sequence: CASSRGQGKFYGYTF. CDR3 DNA: TGTGCCAGTAGTAGAGGCCAGGGGAAGTTCTATGGCTACACCTTC.

V and J are TRBV19 and TRBJ2-1; 13 positions match TRBD2. This CDR3 contains 13 residues. V shed 9 bases, J shed 6 bases, and the junction held 2 bases outside the gene matches. The germline gives CDR1 LNHDA, CDR2 SQIVND (reference sequence). As DNA, the CDR3 is TGTGCCAGCGGGACTAGCGGGGCCAATGAGCAGTTCTTC. It codes for CASGTSGANEQFF.

This clone occurred a few times. The CDR3 spells CSVERGDTEAFF. In nucleotides, the CDR3 is TGCAGCGTTGAGCGGGGGGACACTGAAGCTTTCTTT. The chain joins TRBV29-1 to TRBJ1-1; a possible D gene is TRBD1 (5 bases). Germline V lookup: CDR1 SQVTM, CDR2 ANQGSEA. V gave up 3 bases and J gave up 3 bases, with 8 bases separating them. The CDR3 is made up of 12 amino acids.

This clone was recorded at least ten times. The J gene is TRBJ1-3, the V gene TRBV6-5, with D unresolved. Trimming shortened V by 8 bases and J by 0 bases, and 8 bases separated the two germline ends. Per the germline V gene, CDR1 is MNHEY and CDR2 is SVGAGI. This CDR3 contains 13 residues. As DNA, the CDR3 is TGTGCCAGCTTCCTCAGCTCTGGAAACACCATATATTTT. It is translated as CASFLSSGNTIYF.

The gene calls are TRBV3-1 (or the pseudogene TRBV3-2) and TRBJ2-1; D not certain. The CDR3 extends over 14 amino acids. Germline assignment: CDR1 LGHDT and CDR2 YNNKEL (reference sequence). Trimming stripped 0 bases from V and 3 bases from J, with 6 bases between. DNA of the CDR3: TGTGCCAGCAGCCAAGATCGTAACTACAATGAGCAGTTCTTC. As protein: CASSQDRNYNEQFF.

J is TRBJ1-1 and V is TRBV5-6, with D possibly TRBD1 on 5 matching bases. Trimming took 4 bases from V and 0 from J, leaving 10 bases between them. The CDR3 has 14 amino acids. The V gene's germline CDR1 is SGHDT and CDR2 YYEEEE. The CDR3 DNA follows: TGTGCCAGCAGCCAAGGGGTCTTGAACACTGAAGCTTTCTTT. Translation: CASSQGVLNTEAFF.

CDR3 loop: CSAITSEKLFF. The CDR3 nucleotides read TGCAGTGCAATAACCAGTGAAAAACTGTTTTTT. J is TRBJ1-4 and V is TRBV20-1, with D unresolved. Germline CDR1 reads DFQATT; CDR2 reads SNEGSKA (reference sequence). The CDR3 contains 11 residues. V was trimmed by 6 bases and J by 7 bases, leaving 9 bases between them.

The genes are TRBV12-5 and TRBJ1-1, with 7 bases aligning to TRBD1. The junction had 3 bases not matched to a gene; V was cut back by 4 bases and J by 4 bases. CDR1 is LGHNT, CDR2 FRNRAP, per germline. The CDR3 has 13 amino acids. The CDR3 loop reads CASGWQGGTEAFF. The DNA for the CDR3 is TGTGCTAGTGGTTGGCAGGGGGGCACTGAAGCTTTCTTT.

This sequence joins TRBV7-9 and TRBJ1-1, with D tentatively TRBD1 (6 bases). The germline V gene has CDR1 SEHNR and CDR2 FQNEAQ (reference sequence). Trimming left V 6 bases short and J 7 bases short, with 12 bases between. CDR3 length: 12 residues. The CDR3 here is CASRKDSSEAFF. The CDR3 DNA sequence: TGTGCCAGCAGGAAGGACAGCAGTGAAGCTTTCTTT.

The rearrangement links TRBV5-4 to TRBJ2-5; 7 bases match TRBD1. Germline V lookup: CDR1 SGHNT, CDR2 YYREEE (reference sequence). This CDR3 comprises 15 residues. Trimming took 0 bases from V and 4 from J; bases not matched to a gene: 6. The CDR3 DNA follows: TGTGCCAGCAGCTTGGTAGGGGGCATTGGAGAGACCCAGTACTTC. Translated: CASSLVGGIGETQYF.

This clone was found a few times. This sequence joins TRBV5-1 and TRBJ1-5; no firm D call. The V and J ends lost 4 bases and 0 bases respectively, with 11 bases between them. The CDR3 contains 15 residues. Germline V CDR1 and CDR2: SGHRS, YFSETQ. The CDR3 loop reads CASSRGGDSNQPQHF. CDR3 nucleotide sequence: TGCGCCAGCAGCCGAGGCGGGGATAGCAATCAGCCCCAGCATTTT.

The V call is TRBV6-6, the J call TRBJ2-2; D might be TRBD2 (5 bases). Trimming pared 2 bases from V and 3 bases from J, leaving 13 bases between. The CDR3 runs to 16 residues. Germline CDR1 and CDR2: MNHNY and SVGAGI (reference sequence). DNA for the CDR3: TGTGCCAGCAGTTACCCGGGATCTTTGGACACCGGGGAGCTGTTTTTT. Its translation is CASSYPGSLDTGELFF.

The rearrangement joins TRBV12-3 or TRBV12-4 to TRBJ2-7, with TRBD1 identical over 7 bases. V shed 6 bases and J 2 bases; nucleotides not matched to a gene: 4. This CDR3 spans 13 amino acids. The chain's CDR3 is CASSEGGPYEQYF. The CDR3 DNA is TGTGCCAGCAGCGAAGGGGGCCCCTACGAGCAGTACTTC.

This chain joins TRBV6-5 and TRBJ1-2; D unresolved. Trimming removed 0 bases at V and 8 bases at J, with 10 bases between. CDR3 length: 13 residues. The germline gives CDR1 MNHEY, CDR2 SVGAGI. In DNA form, the CDR3 reads TGTGCCAGCAGTTACTCGGGCCATACGGGCTACACCTTC. This translates into CASSYSGHTGYTF.

The chain employs TRBV18 and TRBJ2-1, with 7 positions matching TRBD2. Germline CDR1 KGHSH, CDR2 LQKENI. Trimming cost V 5 bases and J 5 bases; bases outside gene matches: 9. The CDR3 is 15 residues long. The CDR3 DNA sequence: TGTGCCAGCTCAGGGGGACTAAACATCAACAATGAGCAGTTCTTC. It translates to CASSGGLNINNEQFF.

The genes are TRBV7-2 and TRBJ2-7, with 11 bases aligning to TRBD2. With V trimmed by 2 bases and J by 5 bases, 5 bases remained unmatched. This CDR3 comprises 15 residues. Germline lookup yields CDR1 SGHTA and CDR2 FQGNSA. The CDR3 sequence is CASSLKLAGVNEQYF. In DNA, the CDR3 is TGTGCCAGCAGCTTAAAACTAGCGGGAGTTAACGAGCAGTACTTC.

The rearrangement links TRBV6-6 to TRBJ2-3; D uncertain. Germline V gene sequence: CDR1 MNHNY, CDR2 SVGAGI (reference sequence). Between the trimmed V and J ends, which lost 8 bases and 3 bases, there was a span of 6 bases. This CDR3 contains 11 residues. CDR3 amino acids: CASAATDTQYF. The CDR3 region has the DNA TGTGCCAGCGCGGCGACAGATACGCAGTATTTT.